Each of the 7 T cell receptor beta chains below was sequenced from the same sample in a study of neurological immune-mediated disorders. TCRdb used MiXCR to reprocess the 5' RACE reads, holding one entry per CDR3 protein. The table includes some 68,000 distinct CDR3 sequences, approximately 14% detected once. The sample's time point: longitudinal time-point 1 (baseline). Sequenced material: PBMCs. The receptors come from a female donor with HTLV-1-associated myelopathy (HAM/TSP).

This clonotype was observed at least ten times. J is TRBJ2-5 and V is TRBV20-1, with 8 bases fitting TRBD2. The V and J ends lost 0 bases and 4 bases, in that order; junction bases with no gene match: 4. The CDR3 runs 14 residues. Germline-derived CDR1 and CDR2 are DFQATT and SNEGSKA (reference sequence). CDR3 sequence reads: CSARDLAGRETQYF. CDR3 bases: TGCAGTGCTAGAGATTTAGCGGGGAGAGAGACCCAGTACTTC.

This clonotype was recorded a few times. The chain joins TRBV3-1 to TRBJ2-7; perhaps TRBD1 as D (6 bases). This CDR3 has 15 amino acids. Per germline, CDR1 LGHDT and CDR2 YNNKEL (reference sequence). Trimming took off 4 bases at V and 0 bases at J, with 13 bases between the two ends. The CDR3 protein is CASSRRQVSSYEQYF. The CDR3 bases are TGTGCCAGCAGCCGCAGACAGGTGAGCTCCTACGAGCAGTACTTC.

Worth noting for this clonotype: The junction does not match germline at one end; this may be a read error. The chain combines TRBV5-5 with TRBJ2-7, with TRBD2 as a possible D gene (5 bases). This CDR3 spans 13 amino acids. Germline V gene data show CDR1 as SGHKS and CDR2 as YYEKEE (reference sequence). The CDR3 DNA sequence: TGTGCCAGCAGCTTGGGCGTGGTTGAAGCGGCTGTCTTC. Protein sequence: CASSLGVVEAAVF.

This clonotype was seen ten or more times. The chain has TRBV4-2 and TRBJ2-5; D unresolved. V lost 0 bases to trimming and J lost 5 bases, with 4 bases between them. Germline CDR1 LGHNA, CDR2 YNFKEQ. This CDR3 is 12 amino acids long. In DNA, the CDR3 is TGTGCCAGCAGCCAAGACCGGGAGACCCAGTACTTC. It codes for CASSQDRETQYF.

This clonotype came up many times. J is TRBJ2-1 and V is TRBV28; the match to TRBD1 covers 10 bases. V was pared by 1 base and J by 1 base, with 1 base of the junction left unmatched. This CDR3 is 16 amino acids long. Germline V gene data show CDR1 as MDHEN and CDR2 as SYDVKM. The CDR3 nucleotides are TGTGCCAGCAGTTTATCGGGACAGGGGTCCTACAATGAGCAGTTCTTC. Protein: CASSLSGQGSYNEQFF.

In this sample, this clonotype turned up many times. The chain employs TRBV7-9 and TRBJ2-6; D possibly matches TRBD1 or TRBD2 (6 bases each). Germline assignment: CDR1 SEHNR and CDR2 FQNEAQ (reference sequence). The CDR3 contains 18 residues. V was trimmed by 1 base and J by 2 bases, leaving 15 bases between them. CDR3 nucleotide sequence: TGTGCCAGCAGCTTAGGTGGAGGGGGACGAACTGGGGCCAACGTCCTGACTTTC. This codes for CASSLGGGGRTGANVLTF. The entire variable domain, with the rest obtained from reference TRBV7-9 and TRBJ2-6, is as follows: DTGVSQNPRHKITKRGQNVTFRCDPISEHNRLYWYRQTLGQGPEFLTYFQNEAQLEKSRLLSDRFSAERPKGSFSTLEIQRTEQGDSAMYLCASSLGGGGRTGANVLTFGAGSRLTVL.

The chain combines TRBV27 with TRBJ2-4; TRBD1 matches 9 bases. Per germline, CDR1 MNHEY and CDR2 SMNVEV (reference sequence). The V and J ends lost 4 bases and 6 bases, in that order; junction bases with no gene match: 4. The CDR3 sequence is 14 residues long. The CDR3 spells CASSSPGQGNIQYF. The DNA for the CDR3 is TGTGCCAGCAGTTCCCCGGGACAGGGAAACATTCAGTACTTC.